Sequencing of this TCR beta chain was carried out in a study of cytomegalovirus exposure and HLA in healthy donors. Use of 60 Vbeta and 13 Jbeta primers characterized the PCR. Some clones are missing from TCRdb's copy, which holds only in-frame ones; the method was immunoSEQ multiplex PCR. The sample lists 160,000 or so clones, approximately 78% occurring once. Study observations and caveats: Further analysis, carried out later, found HLA-associated TCR beta chains more clonally expanded than equally common other chains. Later analysis placed DRB1 highest and HLA-C lowest in TCR association rates, which differed by HLA locus.

V was shortened by 0 bases and J by 3 bases, with 6 bases between the two germline ends. This CDR3 is 13 amino acids long. Germline V gives CDR1 SGHNT, CDR2 YYREEE (reference sequence). This clone was counted a few times. The antigen remains undetermined. The TCR was taken from a male donor in good health and CMV-seronegative. Source material: PBMCs. The chain uses TRBV5-4 and TRBJ1-1; no reliable D call. The CDR3 sequence is CASSLAVHTEAFF. CDR3 in DNA: TGTGCCAGCAGCTTGGCGGTGCACACTGAAGCTTTCTTT.